The clone carrying this T cell receptor (beta chain) came up a few times. What it binds is unknown. The isolated RNA, all of it, was reverse transcribed, so expressed TCRB transcripts were what got sequenced. Libraries were prepared by immunoSEQ multiplex PCR; TCRdb keeps only in-frame clonotypes and omits some of them. The repertoire includes about 180,000 clones, 6.5% to 8.5% of them detected once, and 0.5% sits in the top ten. The data were taken from a study of beta chain features in type 1 diabetes. Study results and caveats: In all four CD4+ subsets, TCRB CDR3 length was significantly, moderately reduced in type 1 diabetes. The naive, central memory and Treg TCRB repertoires showed an apparent similarity that was greater among patients than among healthy donors.

Every participating donor gave one draw, a heparinised blood sample averaging about 110 mL. CD45RO/CCR7/CD25/CD127/CD95/CD27 separated CD4+ naive, central memory, regulatory and stem cell-like memory cells by sorting. Each sorted population was over 95% pure. The CDR3 extends over 15 amino acids. Germline CDR1 reads SGDLS; CDR2 reads YYNGEE. V was clipped by 3 bases and J by 4 bases, with 16 bases between them. The chain is built from TRBV9 and TRBJ2-5, with D maybe TRBD1 (6 bases). The sequenced sample consisted of central memory CD4+ T cells from blood. The origin of this receptor is a young man with type 1 diabetes. This chain's CDR3 is CASSERDNNGETQYF. CDR3 nucleotide sequence: TGTGCCAGCAGCGAGAGGGACAATAACGGAGAGACCCAGTACTTC.